Given below is one T cell receptor (beta chain) in context. Reverse transcribed after extraction, RNA yielded cDNA as the sequencing template. This table comes from immunoSEQ multiplex PCR, and its TCRdb copy is limited to in-frame clones, with some not included. The repertoire consists of around 120,000 clones, with approximately 58% occurring once and the leading ten covering around 2.8%. The entry originates in a study of CD8+ T cells in alopecia areata. With 3 bases removed from V and 2 bases from J, the gap between germline ends came to 7 bases. Germline V gene sequence: CDR1 GTSNPN, CDR2 SVGIG (reference sequence). This CDR3 region has 13 residues.

Source material: CD4+ T cells sorted from blood. This chain uses TRBV30 with TRBJ1-4; D is unresolved. The TCR originated in a human donor in good health. CDR3 nucleotides: TGTGCCTGGAGCTCTTGGACTAATGAAAAACTGTTTTTT. Residues: CAWSSWTNEKLFF. The variable domain in full, completed from reference TRBV30 and TRBJ1-4, reads SQTIHQWPATLVQPVGSPLSLECTVEGTSNPNLYWYRQAAGRGLQLLFYSVGIGQISSEVPQNLSASRPQDRQFILSSKKLLLSDSGFYLCAWSSWTNEKLFFGSGTQLSVL.